A selection of T cell receptor beta chains follows, all from one sample in a study of blood T cells in healthy people across ages. One entry per CDR3 protein results from TCRdb running MiXCR on the 5' RACE reads. The profile shows 1 million or so distinct CDR3 sequences, around 43% of them singletons. Material: blood. These TCRs come from a woman aged 60 to 75 in good health. Each CDR3 is given with its conserved first and last residue. D genes are given only for firm matches. Size values are once, few and many counts, or a class for expanded clones, and some rows have none.

d_call,v_call,clone_size,j_call,cdr3_nt,cdr3_aa
TRBD1,TRBV20-1,few,TRBJ2-7,TGCAGTGCTACGGGACAGGGAACCTACGAGCAGTACTTC,CSATGQGTYEQYF
-,TRBV12-3/TRBV12-4,many,TRBJ2-3,TGTGCCAGCAGTTTAGAAGGGGATAGCACAGATACGCAGTATTTT,CASSLEGDSTDTQYF
-,TRBV7-2,-,TRBJ2-7,TGTGCCAGCAGCTTAGTTTACTGCGAGCAGTACTTC,CASSLVYCEQYF
TRBD1,TRBV2,few,TRBJ1-2,TGTGCCAGCACCCGGGACAGGGATAACTATGGCTACACCTTC,CASTRDRDNYGYTF
TRBD1,TRBV20-1,-,TRBJ1-5,TGCAGTGCTAGAGAACAGGGGGATCAGCCCCAGCATTTT,CSAREQGDQPQHF
-,TRBV29-1,-,TRBJ2-3,TGCAGCGTTGAAGATGTAGGCCCGCAGATGGGCACAGATACGCAGTATTTT,CSVEDVGPQMGTDTQYF
TRBD1,TRBV9,-,TRBJ2-5,TGTGCCAGCAGCCCCGAGGACAGGGAGGAGACCCAGTACTTC,CASSPEDREETQYF
-,TRBV29-1,-,TRBJ2-5,TGCAGCGTAATTTTGCGGGACAGAGGCATGTGGGTACAAGAGACCCAGTACTTC,CSVILRDRGMWVQETQYF
-,TRBV28,-,TRBJ2-1,TGTGCCAGCAGTTTAGGGAACAGGGTAACGAATGAGCAGTTCTTC,CASSLGNRVTNEQFF
-,TRBV29-1,-,TRBJ2-7,TGCAGCGCCGGGAAGAACCTTGAGGGCGAGCAGTACTTC,CSAGKNLEGEQYF
TRBD2,TRBV11-2,few,TRBJ2-7,TGTGCCAGCATCCCCGCGGGAGAGCCACCTCACGAGCAGTACTTC,CASIPAGEPPHEQYF
-,TRBV29-1,-,TRBJ1-3,TGCAGCGTTACACAAGGGGCTGGAAACACCATATATTTT,CSVTQGAGNTIYF
-,TRBV10-3,-,TRBJ2-3,TGTGCCATCAGCCCGGGGACAAAAGATACGCAGTATTTT,CAISPGTKDTQYF
-,TRBV5-1,few,TRBJ1-5,TGCGCCAGCAGCTCAGGCCGACACCAATATAGCAATCAGCCCCAGCATTTT,CASSSGRHQYSNQPQHF
-,TRBV9,-,TRBJ2-6,TGTGCCAGCAGCAACGTAGGTGCTGGGGCCAACGTCCTGACTTTC,CASSNVGAGANVLTF
TRBD2,TRBV20-1,-,TRBJ2-3,TGCAGTGCGGCCTCGGCGCGGGAGTGGACAGATACGCAGTATTTT,CSAASAREWTDTQYF
TRBD1,TRBV28,once,TRBJ1-3,TGTGCCAGCAGTTGGGACAGGAGCTCTGGAAACACCATATATTTT,CASSWDRSSGNTIYF
-,TRBV20-1,-,TRBJ2-5,TGCAGTGCTACTCGGGAGCGTCGTGAGACCCAGTACTTC,CSATRERRETQYF
-,TRBV10-3,few,TRBJ1-5,TGTGCCACAGCATTCGGGGGAAATCAGCCCCAGCATTTT,CATAFGGNQPQHF
-,TRBV18,-,TRBJ2-5,TGTGCCAGCTCACCCCTGGAGGGAGGAGTGGAGACCCAGTACTTC,CASSPLEGGVETQYF
-,TRBV28,-,TRBJ1-2,TGTGCCAGCACCCTACTACCGGGCCGAAGTTCTAACTATGGCTACACCTTC,CASTLLPGRSSNYGYTF
-,TRBV3-1,-,TRBJ1-2,TGTGCCAGCAGCCCACCCGCAGGGATCTATGGCTACACCTTC,CASSPPAGIYGYTF
TRBD2,TRBV5-1,-,TRBJ2-7,TGCGCCAGCAGCCGACTAGCGGGAGACCGATACAATGAGCAGTACTTC,CASSRLAGDRYNEQYF
-,TRBV6-5,-,TRBJ2-5,TGTGCCAGCAGTTACTTAAGGACAGAAGGAGAGACCCAGTACTTC,CASSYLRTEGETQYF
-,TRBV6-6,-,TRBJ2-3,TGTGCCAGCAGTTCGCCGGACAGCGACCCTCGGGAGTATTTT,CASSSPDSDPREYF
-,TRBV5-6,-,TRBJ2-7,TGTGCCAGCTCGCTCCAAGCAGAGACCTACGAGCAGTACTTC,CASSLQAETYEQYF
TRBD1,TRBV7-3,-,TRBJ2-5,TGTGCCAGCAGCTTCTCGGGGACAGGCGGCGGAGAGACCCAGTACTTC,CASSFSGTGGGETQYF
-,TRBV20-1,-,TRBJ2-7,TGCAGTGCTAGACCAGTGGGGGATCTAAAGAACGAGCAGTACTTC,CSARPVGDLKNEQYF
-,TRBV29-1,-,TRBJ2-2,TGCAGCGCTGGAGTTTCCAACACCGGGGAGCTGTTTTTT,CSAGVSNTGELFF
TRBD2,TRBV5-1,-,TRBJ2-1,TGCGCCAGCAGAACCCTAGCGGGAGGACATAATGAGCAGTTCTTC,CASRTLAGGHNEQFF
TRBD1,TRBV20-1,-,TRBJ2-1,TGCAGTGCTATTAGACAGGGCTCCTACAATGAGCAGTTCTTC,CSAIRQGSYNEQFF
-,TRBV7-7,-,TRBJ2-1,TGTGCCAGCAGCACCACCTGGCATCCATACAATGAGCAGTTCTTC,CASSTTWHPYNEQFF
-,TRBV7-2,few,TRBJ2-1,TGTGCCAGCAGCTTTGGGGGGCGGGAGATAAGGATTAATGAGCAGTTCTTC,CASSFGGREIRINEQFF
-,TRBV6-5,-,TRBJ2-3,TGTGCCAGCAGTTACGCCGGACTATTTAGTACGCAGTATTTT,CASSYAGLFSTQYF
-,TRBV6-5,few,TRBJ2-5,TGTGCCAGCAGACACGGGGGTTTCCAAGAGACCCAGTACTTC,CASRHGGFQETQYF
-,TRBV20-1,-,TRBJ2-3,TGCAGTGCTAGAGATTCGAATACGCAGTATTTT,CSARDSNTQYF
-,TRBV7-3,-,TRBJ1-6,TGTGCCAGCAGCTTACCTCCTTCACCCCTCCACTTT,CASSLPPSPLHF
-,TRBV6-6,-,TRBJ2-7,TGTGCCAGCAGTTACCAAGGGCAGGCCTACGAGCAGTACTTC,CASSYQGQAYEQYF
TRBD1,TRBV20-1,-,TRBJ1-1,TGCAGTGCTACCTGGACAGGGGGGAAGATTGAAGCTTTCTTT,CSATWTGGKIEAFF
TRBD1,TRBV2,-,TRBJ2-5,TGCGCCAGCAGCCGGACAGGAGGCGAGCGGTACTTC,CASSRTGGERYF
TRBD2,TRBV12-3/TRBV12-4,-,TRBJ2-2,TGTGCCAGCAGCCGACTAGCGGGAGGTTCTAGCGGGGAGCTGTTTTTT,CASSRLAGGSSGELFF
-,TRBV20-1,-,TRBJ2-5,TGCAGTGCTAGAGTGGTAGCGGCGTCCCAAGAGACCCAGTACTTC,CSARVVAASQETQYF
TRBD1,TRBV27,few,TRBJ1-2,TGTGCCAGCTCCCGGACAGGGGGCAGGGGCTACACCTTC,CASSRTGGRGYTF